This T cell receptor beta chain was identified during a study of cytomegalovirus exposure and HLA in healthy donors. Per the germline V gene, CDR1 is MGHRA and CDR2 is YSYEKL. The CDR3 has 18 residues. Deletions cut 0 bases from V and 1 base from J, with 13 bases between. Researchers ran the PCR with 60 Vbeta and 13 Jbeta primers. Sequencing used immunoSEQ multiplex PCR; TCRdb keeps in-frame clones, though not all of them. The sample consists of 100,000 to 150,000 clones, 75% to 85% of them appearing once. The source of this sequence is a man aged 45-60 years in good health and CMV-seronegative. The chain recombines TRBV4-1 with TRBJ1-6, with a possible D match to TRBD1 (5 bases). Sequenced: PBMCs. CDR3 loop: CASSQDPGISSYNSPLHF. CDR3 DNA sequence: TGCGCCAGCAGCCAAGATCCAGGGATAAGTTCCTATAATTCACCCCTCCACTTT.